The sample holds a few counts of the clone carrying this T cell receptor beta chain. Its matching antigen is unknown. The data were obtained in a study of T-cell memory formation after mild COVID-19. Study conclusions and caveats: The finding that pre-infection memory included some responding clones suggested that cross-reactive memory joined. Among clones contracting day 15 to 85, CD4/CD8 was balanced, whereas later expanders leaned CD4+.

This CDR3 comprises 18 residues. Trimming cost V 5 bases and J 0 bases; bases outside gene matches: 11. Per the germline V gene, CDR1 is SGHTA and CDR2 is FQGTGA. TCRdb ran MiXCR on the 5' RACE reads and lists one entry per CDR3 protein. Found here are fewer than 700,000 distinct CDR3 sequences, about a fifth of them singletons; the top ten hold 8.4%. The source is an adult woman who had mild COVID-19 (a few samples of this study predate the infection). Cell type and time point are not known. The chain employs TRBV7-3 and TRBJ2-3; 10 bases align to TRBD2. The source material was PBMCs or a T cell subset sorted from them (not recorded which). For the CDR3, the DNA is TGTGCCAGCAGCCTTACAAAAGGACTAGCGGCAAGCACAGATACGCAGTATTTT. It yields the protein CASSLTKGLAASTDTQYF.